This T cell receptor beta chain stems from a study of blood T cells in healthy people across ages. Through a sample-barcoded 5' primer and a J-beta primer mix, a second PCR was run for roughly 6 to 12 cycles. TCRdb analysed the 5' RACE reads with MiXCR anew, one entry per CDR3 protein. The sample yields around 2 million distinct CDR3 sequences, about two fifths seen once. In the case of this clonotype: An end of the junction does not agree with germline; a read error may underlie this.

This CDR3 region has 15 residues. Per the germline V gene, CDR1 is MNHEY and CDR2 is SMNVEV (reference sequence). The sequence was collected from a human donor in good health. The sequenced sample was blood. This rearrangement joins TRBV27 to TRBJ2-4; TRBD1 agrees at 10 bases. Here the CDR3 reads CTSSFGTGAANIQYF. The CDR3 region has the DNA TGTACCAGCAGTTTTGGGACAGGGGCCGCAAACATTCAGTACTTC.